This T cell receptor (beta chain) was sequenced during a study of T cells in tuberculosis. Germline assignment: CDR1 SEHNR and CDR2 FQNEAQ (reference sequence). V trimming: 2 bases; J trimming: 5 bases; junction bases outside the gene matches: 6. The CDR3 covers 15 residues. This table comes from immunoSEQ multiplex PCR, and its TCRdb copy is limited to in-frame clones, with some not included. Among 30,000 or so clones listed, around 95% were seen once. The table lists this clone with a count of one. The rearrangement joins TRBV7-9 to TRBJ2-1, with 7 bases fitting TRBD1. The receptor was derived from a donor aged 10-29 years with latent tuberculosis or without tuberculosis infection. The sequenced sample consisted of PBMCs. CDR3 protein: CASSLRDSFNNEQFF. In DNA, the CDR3 is TGTGCCAGCAGCTTAAGGGACAGTTTCAACAATGAGCAGTTCTTC.